This T cell receptor beta chain is drawn from a study of immune evolution from preneoplasia to lung adenocarcinoma. Germline CDR1 and CDR2: GTSNPN and SVGIG (reference sequence). The CDR3 spans 12 residues. Trimming stripped 2 bases from V and 4 bases from J, with 8 bases between. Method: immunoSEQ multiplex PCR; TCRdb's copy keeps in-frame clones and lacks some. The data contain 15,000 or so clones, roughly 85% of them singletons. The V gene is TRBV30, the J gene TRBJ1-2, with D unclear. The sample taken for sequencing was FFPE lung adenocarcinoma in situ tissue. The sequence was obtained from an older donor with lung adenocarcinoma. Here the CDR3 DNA reads TGTGCCTGGAGTTTGGCGTTCTATGGCTACACCTTC. It is translated as CAWSLAFYGYTF.